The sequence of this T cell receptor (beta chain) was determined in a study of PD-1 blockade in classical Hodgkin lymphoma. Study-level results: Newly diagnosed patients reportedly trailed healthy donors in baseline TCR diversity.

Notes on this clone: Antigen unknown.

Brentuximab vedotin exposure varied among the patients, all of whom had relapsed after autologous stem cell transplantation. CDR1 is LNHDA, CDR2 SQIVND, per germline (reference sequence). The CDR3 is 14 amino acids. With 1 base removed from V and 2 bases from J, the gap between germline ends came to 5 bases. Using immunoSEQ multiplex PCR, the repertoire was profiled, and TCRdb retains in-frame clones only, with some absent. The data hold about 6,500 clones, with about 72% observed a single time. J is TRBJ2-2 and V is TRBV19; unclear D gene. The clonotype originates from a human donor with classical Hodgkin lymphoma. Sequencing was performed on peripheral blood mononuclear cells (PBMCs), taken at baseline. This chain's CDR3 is CASSIGPNTGELFF. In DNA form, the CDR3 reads TGTGCCAGTAGTATAGGACCAAACACCGGGGAGCTGTTTTTT.